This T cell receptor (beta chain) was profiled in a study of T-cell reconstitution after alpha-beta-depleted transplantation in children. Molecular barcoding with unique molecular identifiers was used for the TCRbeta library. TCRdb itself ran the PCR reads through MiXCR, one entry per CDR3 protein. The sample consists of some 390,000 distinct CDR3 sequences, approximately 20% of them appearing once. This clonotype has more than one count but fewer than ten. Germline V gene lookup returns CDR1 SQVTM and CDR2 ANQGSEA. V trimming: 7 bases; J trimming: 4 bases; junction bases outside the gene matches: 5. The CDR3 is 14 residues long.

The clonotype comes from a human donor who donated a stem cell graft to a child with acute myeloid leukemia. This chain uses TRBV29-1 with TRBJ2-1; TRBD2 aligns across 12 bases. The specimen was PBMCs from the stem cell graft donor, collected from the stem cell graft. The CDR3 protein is CSATSGGLYNEQFF. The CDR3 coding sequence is TGCAGCGCCACTAGCGGGGGGCTTTACAATGAGCAGTTCTTC.